Following are 10 T cell receptor beta chains from one sample sequenced in a study of blood T cell repertoires in COVID-19 (TCRdb year 2020). Library creation used the immunoSEQ multiplex PCR assay. This immuneACCESS table, as held by TCRdb, lists in-frame sequences with V and J called but not all clones. Of the missing ones, under half trace to an unresolved V gene in checked studies; the others have no known cause. Within this sample are about 300,000 clones, with 85% to 90% of them counted one time only. Around 5.8% of the sample is taken by the ten largest. Material: peripheral blood. All receptors derive from a woman aged 50 to 60 with COVID-19, enrolled during active disease.

The rearrangement uses TRBV7-9 and TRBJ2-7, with 8 nucleotides matching TRBD1. With 5 bases clipped from V and 4 bases from J, the junction kept 7 bases outside the gene matches. CDR3 size: 14 residues. Germline CDR1 and CDR2: SEHNR and FQNEAQ (reference sequence). For the CDR3, the DNA is TGTGCCAGCAGCGTCGGGACAGGAGTATACGAGCAGTACTTC. Encoded protein: CASSVGTGVYEQYF.

A few counts support this clone. The chain is built from TRBV30 and TRBJ1-2, with 7 bases identical to TRBD1. This CDR3 is built from 15 residues. V gave up 3 bases and J gave up 5 bases; unmatched junction bases: 12. The germline V gene encodes CDR1 GTSNPN and CDR2 SVGIG (reference sequence). The CDR3 DNA follows: TGTGCCTGGAGCCTGGGACAGCGCTTACTTTATGGCTACACCTTC. Its translation is CAWSLGQRLLYGYTF.

The V gene is TRBV11-3, the J gene TRBJ1-1; 9 bases are a match to TRBD1. CDR1 and CDR2 (germline): SGHNT, YENEEA. This CDR3 region has 16 residues. V trimming: 8 bases; J trimming: 4 bases; junction bases outside the gene matches: 14. The CDR3 here is CASGPGTGWSGTEAFF. The DNA for the CDR3 is TGTGCCAGCGGGCCCGGGACAGGGTGGAGTGGCACTGAAGCTTTCTTT.

The chain couples TRBV5-1 to TRBJ2-5, with 13 bases matching TRBD2. Per the germline V gene, CDR1 is SGHRS and CDR2 is YFSETQ. V was pared by 0 bases and J by 4 bases, with 0 bases of the junction left unmatched. The CDR3 loop spans 15 amino acids. Here the CDR3 reads CASSLGLAGGETQYF. CDR3 DNA sequence: TGCGCCAGCAGCTTGGGACTAGCGGGAGGAGAGACCCAGTACTTC.

The rearrangement links TRBV18 to TRBJ1-1; possible D gene TRBD1, 6 bases. V dropped 3 bases and J dropped 1 base, with 15 bases sitting between them. The CDR3 covers 16 residues. The germline CDR1 and CDR2 sequences are KGHSH and LQKENI. The CDR3 region is CASSPLPDSRNTEAFF. DNA for the CDR3: TGTGCCAGCTCACCTCTCCCGGACAGCCGGAACACTGAAGCTTTCTTT.

V is TRBV5-4 and J is TRBJ2-5, with D perhaps TRBD1 (7 bases). Germline V CDR1 and CDR2: SGHNT, YYREEE (reference sequence). V lost 4 bases to trimming and J lost 4 bases, with 14 bases between them. CDR3 length: 14 amino acids. The CDR3 loop reads CASSRRQGGETQYF. CDR3 nucleotides: TGTGCCAGCAGCCGCCGACAGGGAGGAGAGACCCAGTACTTC.

In regard to this clone: The sample carries other DNA sequences with the same CDR3. The chain has TRBV11-3 and TRBJ1-2; no definite D call. V gave up 2 bases and J gave up 2 bases, with 6 bases separating them. Germline loops: CDR1 SGHNT, CDR2 YENEEA. CDR3 length: 13 amino acids. The CDR3 bases are TGTGCCAGCAGCTTATCGACAAACTATGGCTACACCTTC. Its protein product is CASSLSTNYGYTF.

This chain connects TRBV7-9 to TRBJ1-4, with D unclear. V was trimmed by 2 bases and J by 2 bases, leaving 12 bases between them. The CDR3 extends over 16 amino acids. Germline CDR1 and CDR2: SEHNR and FQNEAQ (reference sequence). CDR3 nucleotides: TGTGCCAGCAGCTTAACCAACACGGGGACTAATGAAAAACTGTTTTTT. It specifies CASSLTNTGTNEKLFF. The full variable domain, in which reference TRBV7-9 and TRBJ1-4 provide the parts outside the CDR3, is DTGVSQNPRHKITKRGQNVTFRCDPISEHNRLYWYRQTLGQGPEFLTYFQNEAQLEKSRLLSDRFSAERPKGSFSTLEIQRTEQGDSAMYLCASSLTNTGTNEKLFFGSGTQLSVL.

This rearrangement joins TRBV5-5 to TRBJ2-6; 7 bases line up with TRBD1. The length of the CDR3 is 16 residues. With 7 bases clipped from V and 2 bases from J, the junction kept 9 bases outside the gene matches. Germline values: CDR1 SGHKS, CDR2 YYEKEE (reference sequence). The CDR3: CASSGQVSPGANVLTF. DNA of the CDR3: TGTGCCAGCTCAGGACAGGTGTCTCCTGGGGCCAACGTCCTGACTTTC.

The J gene is TRBJ2-7, the V gene TRBV5-4; 10 bases line up with TRBD2. The CDR3 covers 15 residues. V shed 4 bases and J 5 bases; nucleotides not matched to a gene: 9. Germline loops: CDR1 SGHNT, CDR2 YYREEE (reference sequence). CDR3 coding DNA: TGTGCCAGCAGCCCCGTAGCGGGAGGCCTACACGAGCAGTACTTC. This translates into CASSPVAGGLHEQYF. The full variable domain, with the rest looked up from reference TRBV5-4 and TRBJ2-7, is ETGVTQSPTHLIKTRGQQVTLRCSSQSGHNTVSWYQQALGQGPQFIFQYYREEENGRGNFPPRFSGLQFPNYSSELNVNALELDDSALYLCASSPVAGGLHEQYFGPGTRLTVT.